The 21 T cell receptor beta chains below all came from one sample that was sequenced in a study of T-cell reconstitution after alpha-beta-depleted transplantation in children. TCRbeta library construction was performed incorporating unique molecular identifiers. TCRdb reprocessed the PCR reads via MiXCR and lists one record per CDR3 protein. The table shows approximately 350,000 distinct CDR3 sequences, with roughly 15% occurring only once. Here the sequenced sample was PBMCs, mostly from graft donor cells, taken 360 days after TCRalphabeta/CD19-depleted stem cell transplant. All receptors derive from a male patient under 10 years old who had a stem cell transplant for acute lymphoblastic leukemia, so the T cells may come from the graft donor.

The chain is built from TRBV6-2 or TRBV6-3 and TRBJ2-7; 11 bases align to TRBD1. V lost 4 bases and J lost 4; bases outside the gene matches: 6. Germline-derived CDR1 and CDR2 are MNHEY and SVGEGT. The CDR3 extends over 15 amino acids. The CDR3 loop reads CASSSAGTGGYEQYF. The CDR3 nucleotides are TGTGCCAGCAGTTCGGCCGGGACAGGGGGGTACGAGCAGTACTTC.

This clonotype came up many times. The chain carries TRBV15 and TRBJ1-1; tentative D call: TRBD1 (6 bases). The CDR3 runs to 15 residues. Trimming removed 6 bases from V and 4 bases from J, with 18 bases in between. Germline CDR1 reads LNHNV; CDR2 reads YYDKDF (reference sequence). The CDR3 loop reads CATSPLRRGATEAFF. Here the CDR3 DNA reads TGTGCCACCAGTCCCCTCAGAAGGGGGGCCACTGAAGCTTTCTTT.

The rearrangement links TRBV20-1 to TRBJ1-1; a weak D match, TRBD1 (6 bases). Per germline, CDR1 DFQATT and CDR2 SNEGSKA (reference sequence). The CDR3 totals 13 residues. V lost 0 bases and J lost 5, with 10 bases in between. CDR3 sequence: CSARDRGGTEAFF. CDR3 sequence (DNA): TGCAGTGCTAGAGACCGAGGGGGAACTGAAGCTTTCTTT.

This chain uses TRBV25-1 with TRBJ1-1; possible D gene TRBD1, 6 bases. CDR3 length: 13 amino acids. With 10 bases removed from V and 0 bases from J, the gap between germline ends came to 12 bases. From germline, CDR1 is MGHDK and CDR2 SYGVNS. The CDR3 DNA reads as TGTGCCACCTCCCGGACAGTGAACACTGAAGCTTTCTTT. This gives the protein CATSRTVNTEAFF.

J is TRBJ2-2 and V is TRBV6-5; D remains ambiguous. The CDR3 runs to 14 residues. CDR1 MNHEY and CDR2 SVGAGI come from the germline V gene. V lost 2 bases, J lost 6 bases, and 10 bases lay in between. CDR3 nucleotide sequence: TGTGCCAGCAGTTACGGTGGTCAGTCCGGGGAGCTGTTTTTT. Protein product: CASSYGGQSGELFF.

In this sample, this clonotype turned up a few times. The germline gene is not matched at one end of the junction; a read error may be the cause. This rearrangement joins TRBV7-7 to TRBJ2-1; D remains ambiguous. The germline V gene has CDR1 SSHAT and CDR2 FNYEAQ (reference sequence). The CDR3 runs 11 residues. The CDR3 DNA follows: TGTGCTAGCAGTTTCGTCGGTGAGCAGTTCTTC. This encodes CASSFVGEQFF. The entire variable domain, with the rest obtained from reference TRBV7-7 and TRBJ2-1, is as follows: GAGVSQSPRYKVTKRGQDVTLRCDPISSHATLYWYQQALGQGPEFLTYFNYEAQPDKSGLPSDRFSAERPEGSISTLTIQRTEQRDSAMYRCASSFVGEQFFGPGTRLTVL.

V and J are TRBV20-1 and TRBJ2-7, with 10 bases identical to TRBD1. The CDR3 is made up of 13 amino acids. V lost 5 bases and J lost 5; bases outside the gene matches: 6. Germline V CDR1 and CDR2: DFQATT, SNEGSKA (reference sequence). CDR3 amino acids: CSAGGTGEDEQYF. CDR3 sequence (DNA): TGCAGTGCTGGGGGGACAGGGGAGGACGAGCAGTACTTC.

This clonotype was found a few times. The chain recombines TRBV12-3 or TRBV12-4 with TRBJ2-1; 8 positions match TRBD2. The CDR3 has 15 amino acids. Trimming removed 7 bases from V and 7 bases from J; junction bases left unmatched: 12. The CDR3 sequence: CASTPGGGRLNEQFF. As DNA, the CDR3 is TGTGCCAGCACCCCGGGGGGCGGGAGGTTGAATGAGCAGTTCTTC.

This clonotype was counted ten times or more. The chain has TRBV4-1 and TRBJ1-2, with unresolved D. Germline CDR1 is MGHRA and CDR2 is YSYEKL. This CDR3 spans 15 amino acids. Trimming left V 0 bases short and J 5 bases short, with 13 bases between. The CDR3: CASSQEVRTYYGYTF. The DNA of the CDR3 is TGCGCCAGCAGCCAAGAGGTCAGGACCTATTATGGCTACACCTTC.

The V and J genes are TRBV5-1 and TRBJ2-2; TRBD2 matches at 8 bases. Germline CDR1 SGHRS, CDR2 YFSETQ. There are 17 residues in the CDR3. The V segment lost 0 bases and the J segment 5 bases; nucleotides outside the gene matches: 9. The CDR3 region has the DNA TGCGCCAGCAGCTTGGCCGGGGGGGCCAAAGGGACCGGGGAGCTGTTTTTT. This encodes CASSLAGGAKGTGELFF. Variable domain in full (rest from reference TRBV5-1 and TRBJ2-2): KAGVTQTPRYLIKTRGQQVTLSCSPISGHRSVSWYQQTPGQGLQFLFEYFSETQRNKGNFPGRFSGRQFSNSRSEMNVSTLELGDSALYLCASSLAGGAKGTGELFFGEGSRLTVL.

This clonotype came up many times. J is TRBJ2-3 and V is TRBV5-1, with D possibly being TRBD1 or TRBD2 (5 bases each). The CDR3 runs 16 residues. Between the trimmed V and J ends, which lost 4 bases and 6 bases, there was a span of 21 bases. The germline V gene encodes CDR1 SGHRS and CDR2 YFSETQ. This CDR3 is CASSRDLKWGTDTQYF. CDR3 DNA sequence: TGCGCCAGCAGCCGGGACCTCAAGTGGGGTACGGATACGCAGTATTTT.

In its sample, this clonotype was seen a few times. V gene TRBV2 combines with J gene TRBJ2-7; 9 bases are shared with TRBD1. Germline V gene lookup returns CDR1 SNHLY and CDR2 FYNNEI. The V segment lost 8 bases and the J segment 4 bases; nucleotides outside the gene matches: 9. This CDR3 is built from 14 residues. CDR3 coding DNA: TGTGCCAGCGGGGGGGACAGGGTCAGATACGAGCAGTACTTC. Translation: CASGGDRVRYEQYF.

The chain recombines TRBV7-9 with TRBJ2-1; TRBD2 aligns across 8 bases. The CDR3 is made up of 17 amino acids. V shed 5 bases, J shed 5 bases, and the junction held 14 bases outside the gene matches. Germline lookup yields CDR1 SEHNR and CDR2 FQNEAQ (reference sequence). The CDR3 here is CASSPTSLAGKDNEQFF. In DNA form, the CDR3 reads TGTGCCAGCAGCCCTACCTCCTTAGCGGGAAAGGACAATGAGCAGTTCTTC. Looking up the rest from reference TRBV7-9 and TRBJ2-1 gives the full variable domain: DTGVSQNPRHKITKRGQNVTFRCDPISEHNRLYWYRQTLGQGPEFLTYFQNEAQLEKSRLLSDRFSAERPKGSFSTLEIQRTEQGDSAMYLCASSPTSLAGKDNEQFFGPGTRLTVL.

This clonotype was detected only a few times. This chain connects TRBV19 to TRBJ2-1, with TRBD1 matching 8 bases. V trimming: 5 bases; J trimming: 5 bases; junction bases outside the gene matches: 8. This CDR3 contains 15 residues. Per germline, CDR1 LNHDA and CDR2 SQIVND (reference sequence). CDR3 sequence: CASSPRDRGNNEQFF. The CDR3 DNA reads TGTGCCAGTAGTCCCCGCGACAGGGGAAACAATGAGCAGTTCTTC.

The chain has TRBV15 and TRBJ2-4, with D maybe TRBD1 (6 bases). Germline V gives CDR1 LNHNV, CDR2 YYDKDF (reference sequence). This CDR3 spans 18 amino acids. V dropped 0 bases and J dropped 3 bases, with 18 bases sitting between them. In DNA form, the CDR3 reads TGTGCCACCAGCAGAGACAAATTCCGTGACAGGCTCAAAAACATTCAGTACTTC. The encoded protein is CATSRDKFRDRLKNIQYF. Variable domain in full (rest from reference TRBV15 and TRBJ2-4): DAMVIQNPRYQVTQFGKPVTLSCSQTLNHNVMYWYQQKSSQAPKLLFHYYDKDFNNEADTPDNFQSRRPNTSFCFLDIRSPGLGDTAMYLCATSRDKFRDRLKNIQYFGAGTRLSVL.

The V call is TRBV4-2, the J call TRBJ2-7; D possibly corresponds to TRBD2 (6 bases). In germline, CDR1 is LGHNA, CDR2 YNFKEQ. Trimming cost V 4 bases and J 4 bases, with 11 bases left between them. The CDR3 runs 13 residues. The CDR3 sequence is CASSPTSRYEQYF. CDR3 bases: TGTGCCAGCAGCCCCACTAGCCGGTACGAGCAGTACTTC.

This clonotype occurred a few times. The rearrangement joins TRBV11-1 to TRBJ1-6, with D perhaps matching TRBD1 (6 bases). Germline V gene lookup returns CDR1 SGHAT and CDR2 FQDESV (reference sequence). CDR3 size: 19 residues. The germline V and J ends were trimmed by 1 base and 3 bases, with 19 bases remaining between them. Here the CDR3 DNA reads TGTGCCAGCAGCTTAGGAGGTCCTCCAGGGGCTTACTATAATTCACCCCTCCACTTT. Residues: CASSLGGPPGAYYNSPLHF.

The sample holds many counts of this clonotype. This may arise from a read error, as a much more abundant clone is one base away. The CDR3 protein is CASSPGTYNEQFF. The CDR3 DNA reads as TGTGCCAGCAGCCCCGGGACTTACAATGAGCAGTTCTTC. J is TRBJ2-1 and V is TRBV7-2; perhaps TRBD2 as D (6 bases). This CDR3 comprises 13 residues. Germline assignment: CDR1 SGHTA and CDR2 FQGNSA. V was shortened by 5 bases and J by 4 bases, with 9 bases between the two germline ends.

Ten or more counts support this clonotype. The chain couples TRBV29-1 to TRBJ2-2, with no clear D. Germline V gene lookup returns CDR1 SQVTM and CDR2 ANQGSEA. The CDR3 is 12 residues long. Trimming took off 4 bases at V and 5 bases at J, with 8 bases between the two ends. The CDR3 reads CSVVWWTGELFF. CDR3 sequence (DNA): TGCAGCGTTGTATGGTGGACCGGGGAGCTGTTTTTT.

As regards this clonotype: Because it lacks the conserved phenylalanine or tryptophan at the end, this CDR3 is likely a read error. The V gene is TRBV28, the J gene TRBJ2-3, with 10 positions matching TRBD2. With V trimmed by 3 bases and J by 6 bases, 3 bases remained unmatched. Germline lookup yields CDR1 MDHEN and CDR2 SYDVKM. This CDR3 has 14 residues. The CDR3 DNA reads TGTGCCAGCAGTTTTCTAGCGGGAGTGGATACGCAGTATCTT. Protein: CASSFLAGVDTQYL.

This clonotype was seen only a few times. The V call is TRBV2, the J call TRBJ2-3, with TRBD1 matching 7 bases. The CDR3 extends over 13 amino acids. V was pared by 4 bases and J by 3 bases, with 1 base of the junction left unmatched. Germline V lookup: CDR1 SNHLY, CDR2 FYNNEI. CDR3: CASSAQGTDTQYF. The DNA of the CDR3 is TGTGCCAGCAGTGCACAGGGGACAGATACGCAGTATTTT.